This T cell receptor beta chain was identified in a study of blood T cell repertoires in COVID-19. As for the study in general: Donors in the United States, Italy and Spain gave samples during acute or convalescent COVID-19. The cDNA or gDNA used as material had been derived from T cells, B-cell-depleted T cells, or PBMCs.

Profiled with immunoSEQ multiplex PCR; TCRdb holds only in-frame clones, not every one. The data show 30,000 or so clones, 88% seen once. Seattle enrolled patients during active infection and tracked them longitudinally. The CDR3 runs 13 residues. Germline CDR1 and CDR2: SQVTM and ANQGSEA. V shed 4 bases, J shed 1 base, and the junction held 3 bases outside the gene matches. V and J are TRBV29-1 and TRBJ1-2; 7 bases are a match to TRBD1. The TCR originated in a man in his 60s with COVID-19, enrolled during active disease. Sequencing was done on a sample of peripheral blood. The CDR3 here is CSVAGGNNYGYTF. The CDR3 DNA reads as TGCAGCGTTGCAGGGGGGAATAACTATGGCTACACCTTC. The full variable domain, rest sourced from reference TRBV29-1 and TRBJ1-2, is SAVISQKPSRDICQRGTSLTIQCQVDSQVTMMFWYRQQPGQSLTLIATANQGSEATYESGFVIDKFPISRPNLTFSTLTVSNMSPEDSSIYLCSVAGGNNYGYTFGSGTRLTVV.